Sequencing of this TCR beta chain was carried out in a study of cytomegalovirus exposure and HLA in healthy donors. About the study: Within an early data release were 85 million or so unique TCRs drawn from HLA-typed donors.

Whole-study results and caveats: The availability of immune exposure information extended only to CMV serostatus. HLA-A and HLA-B allele assignments for most subjects were reportedly predicted accurately using TCR beta sequences. Cytomegalovirus status, reportedly, was diagnosed with high specificity and sensitivity by the classifier.

This clone has a single count. No antigen is known for it. With 60 Vbeta and 13 Jbeta primers, the PCR was carried out. TCRdb's copy holds only in-frame clones and misses some; the assay was immunoSEQ multiplex PCR. The profile shows some 160,000 clones, around 77% of them singletons. Deletions cut 3 bases from V and 7 bases from J, with 12 bases between. CDR1 and CDR2 from the germline V gene are MDHEN and SYDVKM. This CDR3 spans 13 amino acids. The sequenced material came from PBMCs. The receptor was derived from a man in his 60s in good health and CMV-seronegative. The chain joins TRBV28 to TRBJ1-1, with TRBD1 as a possible D gene (5 bases). The CDR3 region has the DNA TGTGCCAGCAGTTTTCGGAGGAGGGGTGAAGCTTTCTTT. Its protein product is CASSFRRRGEAFF.